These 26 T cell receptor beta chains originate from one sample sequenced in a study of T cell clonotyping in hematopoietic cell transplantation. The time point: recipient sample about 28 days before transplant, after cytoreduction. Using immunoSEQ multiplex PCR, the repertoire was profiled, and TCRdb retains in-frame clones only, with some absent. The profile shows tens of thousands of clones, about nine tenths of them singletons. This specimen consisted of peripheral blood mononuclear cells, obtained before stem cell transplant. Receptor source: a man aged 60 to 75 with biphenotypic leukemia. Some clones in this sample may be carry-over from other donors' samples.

The CDR3 DNA follows: TGTGCCAGCAGCCAAGAAATAGGGGGGTGGGAGACCCAGTACTTC. Translation: CASSQEIGGWETQYF. The V call is TRBV4-2, the J call TRBJ2-5; D tentatively reads TRBD1 or TRBD2 (6 bases each). The germline V gene has CDR1 LGHNA and CDR2 YNFKEQ. This CDR3 is 15 amino acids long. V was clipped by 0 bases and J by 5 bases, with 13 bases between them.

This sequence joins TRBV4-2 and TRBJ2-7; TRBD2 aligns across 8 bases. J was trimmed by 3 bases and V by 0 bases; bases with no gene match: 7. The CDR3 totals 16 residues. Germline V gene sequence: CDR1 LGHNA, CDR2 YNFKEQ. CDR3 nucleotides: TGTGCCAGCAGCCAAGATTTAAGCCTAGCGGGCTACGAGCAGTACTTC. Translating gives CASSQDLSLAGYEQYF.

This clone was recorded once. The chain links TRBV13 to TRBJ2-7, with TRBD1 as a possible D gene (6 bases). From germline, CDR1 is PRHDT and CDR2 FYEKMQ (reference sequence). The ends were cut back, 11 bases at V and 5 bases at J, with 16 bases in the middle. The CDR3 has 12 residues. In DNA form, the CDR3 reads TGTGCCCTCGCGACAGGTCTGCACGAGCAGTACTTC. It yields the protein CALATGLHEQYF.

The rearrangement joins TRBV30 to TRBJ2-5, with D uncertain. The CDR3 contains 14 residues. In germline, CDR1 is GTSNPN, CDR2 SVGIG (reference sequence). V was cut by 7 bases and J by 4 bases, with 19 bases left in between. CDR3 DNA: TGTGCCTCAAAGTGGGCGGCGGCCGGAGAGACCCAGTACTTC. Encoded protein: CASKWAAAGETQYF.

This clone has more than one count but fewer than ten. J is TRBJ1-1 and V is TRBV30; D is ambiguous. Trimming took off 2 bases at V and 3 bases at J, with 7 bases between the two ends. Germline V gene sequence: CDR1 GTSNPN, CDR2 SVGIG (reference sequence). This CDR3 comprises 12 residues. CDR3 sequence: CAWSFGYTEAFF. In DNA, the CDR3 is TGTGCCTGGAGTTTTGGATACACTGAAGCTTTCTTT.

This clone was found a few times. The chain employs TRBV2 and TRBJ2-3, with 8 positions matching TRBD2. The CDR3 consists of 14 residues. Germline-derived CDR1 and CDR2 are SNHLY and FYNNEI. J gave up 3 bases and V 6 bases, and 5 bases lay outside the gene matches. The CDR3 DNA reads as TGTGCCAGCAGAGTAGCGGGACTGACAGATACGCAGTATTTT. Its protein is CASRVAGLTDTQYF. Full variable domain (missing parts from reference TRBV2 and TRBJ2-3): EPEVTQTPSHQVTQMGQEVILRCVPISNHLYFYWYRQILGQKVEFLVSFYNNEISEKSEIFDDQFSVERPDGSNFTLKIRSTKLEDSAMYFCASRVAGLTDTQYFGPGTRLTVL.

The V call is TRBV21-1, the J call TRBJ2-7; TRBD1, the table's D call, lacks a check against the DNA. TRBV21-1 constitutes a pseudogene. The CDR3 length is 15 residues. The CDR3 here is CASSSGTGTVYEQYF. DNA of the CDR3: TGTGCCAGCAGCTCTGGGACAGGGACAGTCTACGAGCAGTACTTC.

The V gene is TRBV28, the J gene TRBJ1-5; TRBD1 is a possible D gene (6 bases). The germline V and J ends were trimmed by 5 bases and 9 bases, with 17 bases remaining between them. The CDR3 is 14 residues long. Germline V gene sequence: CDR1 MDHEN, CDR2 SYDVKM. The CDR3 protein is CASSPHREQGPQHF. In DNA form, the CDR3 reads TGTGCCAGCAGTCCACACAGGGAGCAGGGGCCCCAGCATTTT.

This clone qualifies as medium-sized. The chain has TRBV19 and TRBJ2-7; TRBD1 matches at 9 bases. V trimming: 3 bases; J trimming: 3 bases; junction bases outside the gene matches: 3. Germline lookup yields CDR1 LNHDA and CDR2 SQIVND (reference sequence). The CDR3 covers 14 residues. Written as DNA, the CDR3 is TGTGCCAGTAGTATCCAGGGACAGGGCTACGAGCAGTACTTC. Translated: CASSIQGQGYEQYF.

The CDR3 sequence is CAISEFRKSREQYF. DNA of the CDR3: TGTGCCATCAGTGAGTTCAGAAAATCCCGCGAGCAGTACTTC. The chain links TRBV10-3 to TRBJ2-7, with D unresolved. CDR1 is ENHRY, CDR2 SYGVKD, per germline. V was trimmed by 1 base and J by 6 bases, leaving 13 bases between them. The CDR3 is made up of 14 amino acids.

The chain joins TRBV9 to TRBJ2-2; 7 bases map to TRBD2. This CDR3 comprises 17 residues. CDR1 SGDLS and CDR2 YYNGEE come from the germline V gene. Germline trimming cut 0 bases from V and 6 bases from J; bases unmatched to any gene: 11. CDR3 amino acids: CASSVGDSGSLPGELFF. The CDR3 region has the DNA TGTGCCAGCAGCGTAGGGGATAGCGGGTCTCTTCCCGGGGAGCTGTTTTTT.

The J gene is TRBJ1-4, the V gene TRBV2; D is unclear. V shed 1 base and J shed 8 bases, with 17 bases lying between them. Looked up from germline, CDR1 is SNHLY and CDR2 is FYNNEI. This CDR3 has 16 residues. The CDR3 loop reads CASSEEAGPKREKLFF. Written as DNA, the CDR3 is TGTGCCAGCAGTGAAGAGGCAGGCCCTAAACGGGAAAAACTGTTTTTT.

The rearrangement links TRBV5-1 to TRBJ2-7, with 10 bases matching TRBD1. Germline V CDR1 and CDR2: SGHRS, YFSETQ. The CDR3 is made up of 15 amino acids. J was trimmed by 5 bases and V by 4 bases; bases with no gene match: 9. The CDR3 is CASSHEGQGQDEQYF. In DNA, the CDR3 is TGCGCCAGCAGCCACGAGGGACAGGGGCAAGACGAGCAGTACTTC. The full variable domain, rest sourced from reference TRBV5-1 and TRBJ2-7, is KAGVTQTPRYLIKTRGQQVTLSCSPISGHRSVSWYQQTPGQGLQFLFEYFSETQRNKGNFPGRFSGRQFSNSRSEMNVSTLELGDSALYLCASSHEGQGQDEQYFGPGTRLTVT.

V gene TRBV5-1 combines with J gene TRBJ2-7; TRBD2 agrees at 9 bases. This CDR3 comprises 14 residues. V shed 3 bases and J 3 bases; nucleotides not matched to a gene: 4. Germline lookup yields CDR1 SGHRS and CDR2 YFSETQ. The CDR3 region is CASSSTSGFYEQYF. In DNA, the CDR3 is TGCGCCAGCAGCTCCACTAGCGGGTTCTACGAGCAGTACTTC.

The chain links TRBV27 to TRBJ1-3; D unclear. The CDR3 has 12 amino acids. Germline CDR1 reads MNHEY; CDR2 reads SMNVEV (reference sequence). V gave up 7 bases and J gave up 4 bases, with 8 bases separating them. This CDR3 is CASISPGNTIYF. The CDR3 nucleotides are TGTGCCAGCATTTCCCCCGGAAACACCATATATTTT.

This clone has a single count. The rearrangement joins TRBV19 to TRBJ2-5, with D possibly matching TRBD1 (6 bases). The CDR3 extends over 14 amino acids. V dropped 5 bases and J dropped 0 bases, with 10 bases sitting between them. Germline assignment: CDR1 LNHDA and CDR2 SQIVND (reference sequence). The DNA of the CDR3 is TGTGCCAGTAGTGGTGGACAGTACCAAGAGACCCAGTACTTC. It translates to CASSGGQYQETQYF.

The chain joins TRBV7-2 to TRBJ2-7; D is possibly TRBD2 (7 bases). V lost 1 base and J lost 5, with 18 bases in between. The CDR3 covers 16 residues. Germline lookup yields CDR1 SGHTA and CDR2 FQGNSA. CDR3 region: CASSLVTGGLGNEQYF. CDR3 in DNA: TGTGCCAGCAGCTTAGTTACGGGGGGCCTAGGTAACGAGCAGTACTTC.

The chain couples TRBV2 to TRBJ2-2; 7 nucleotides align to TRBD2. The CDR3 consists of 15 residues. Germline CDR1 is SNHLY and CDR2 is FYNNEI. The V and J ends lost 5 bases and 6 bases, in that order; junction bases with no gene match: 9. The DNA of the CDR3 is TGTGCCAGCAGTTTTGAGCGGGAAGGAGCCGGGGAGCTGTTTTTT. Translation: CASSFEREGAGELFF.

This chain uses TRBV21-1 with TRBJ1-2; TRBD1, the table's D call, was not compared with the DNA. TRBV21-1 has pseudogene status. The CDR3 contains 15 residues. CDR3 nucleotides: TGTGCCAGCAGCAATAGGTGGGGCGCCGGCTATGGCTACACCTTC. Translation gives CASSNRWGAGYGYTF.

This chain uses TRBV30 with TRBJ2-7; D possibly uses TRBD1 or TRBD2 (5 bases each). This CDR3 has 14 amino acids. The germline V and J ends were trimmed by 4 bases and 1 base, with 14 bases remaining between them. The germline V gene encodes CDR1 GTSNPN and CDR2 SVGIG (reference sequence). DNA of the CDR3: TGTGCCTGGAACCCCCGGGACGGATCCTACGAGCAGTACTTC. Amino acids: CAWNPRDGSYEQYF.

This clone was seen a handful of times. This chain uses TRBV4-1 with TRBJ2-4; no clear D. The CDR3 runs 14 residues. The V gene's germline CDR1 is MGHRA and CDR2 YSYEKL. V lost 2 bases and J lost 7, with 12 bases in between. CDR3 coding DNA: TGCGCCAGCAGCCAAACACTACAACCGAACATTCAGTACTTC. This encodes CASSQTLQPNIQYF.

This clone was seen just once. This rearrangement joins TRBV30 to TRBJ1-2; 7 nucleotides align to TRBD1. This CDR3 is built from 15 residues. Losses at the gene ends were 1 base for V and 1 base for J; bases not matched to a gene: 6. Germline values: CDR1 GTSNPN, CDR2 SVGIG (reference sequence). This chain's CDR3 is CAWSEGTALNYGYTF. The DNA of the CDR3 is TGTGCCTGGAGTGAAGGGACAGCCCTTAACTATGGCTACACCTTC.

CDR3 bases: TGCGCCAGCCGGGATATCTACGAGCAGTACTTC. It translates to CASRDIYEQYF. The chain carries TRBV5-1 and TRBJ2-7; D might be TRBD2 (5 bases). CDR1 and CDR2 from the germline V gene are SGHRS and YFSETQ. The CDR3 length is 11 residues. Deletions cut 7 bases from V and 3 bases from J, with 8 bases between.

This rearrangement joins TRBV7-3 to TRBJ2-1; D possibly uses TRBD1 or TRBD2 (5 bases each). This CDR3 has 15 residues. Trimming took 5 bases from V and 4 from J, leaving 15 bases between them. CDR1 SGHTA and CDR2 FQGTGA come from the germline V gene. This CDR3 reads CASSLMGPLYNEQFF. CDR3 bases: TGTGCCAGCAGCCTGATGGGACCCCTATACAATGAGCAGTTCTTC.

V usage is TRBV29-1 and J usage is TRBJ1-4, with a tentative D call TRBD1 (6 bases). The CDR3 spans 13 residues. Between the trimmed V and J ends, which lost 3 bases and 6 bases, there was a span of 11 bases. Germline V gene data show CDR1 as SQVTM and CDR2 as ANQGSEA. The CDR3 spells CSVERQEDEKLFF. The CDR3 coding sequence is TGCAGCGTTGAGAGACAGGAGGATGAAAAACTGTTTTTT.

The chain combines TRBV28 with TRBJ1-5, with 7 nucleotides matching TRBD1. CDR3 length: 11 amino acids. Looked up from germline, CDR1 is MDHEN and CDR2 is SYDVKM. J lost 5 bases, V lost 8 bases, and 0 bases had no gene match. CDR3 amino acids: CASGTDQPQHF. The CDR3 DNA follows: TGTGCCAGCGGGACAGATCAGCCCCAGCATTTT. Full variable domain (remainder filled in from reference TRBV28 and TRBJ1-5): DVKVTQSSRYLVKRTGEKVFLECVQDMDHENMFWYRQDPGLGLRLIYFSYDVKMKEKGDIPEGYSVSREKKERFSLILESASTNQTSMYLCASGTDQPQHFGDGTRLSIL.